Each of the 6 T cell receptor beta chains below was sequenced from the same sample in a study of CD8 T cell repertoires and HIV-1 epitope variants. Data came from immunoSEQ multiplex PCR; TCRdb stores just in-frame clones and leaves some out. The data hold tens of thousands of clones, with more than 65% observed a single time. Sequencing input: uncultured baseline CD8+ T cells from peripheral blood mononuclear cells (PBMCs). The receptor set was obtained from a male donor with HIV.

The rearrangement links TRBV7-2 to TRBJ1-5; tentatively, D is TRBD1 (6 bases). The germline gives CDR1 SGHTA, CDR2 FQGNSA. CDR3 size: 14 residues. Trimming cost V 5 bases and J 5 bases, with 13 bases left between them. The CDR3 spells CASSPDSFDQPQHF. For the CDR3, the DNA is TGTGCCAGCAGCCCGGACAGTTTTGATCAGCCCCAGCATTTT.

V usage is TRBV19 and J usage is TRBJ2-5, with D perhaps being TRBD1 or TRBD2 (6 bases each). Trimming took off 5 bases at V and 8 bases at J, with 18 bases between the two ends. Germline values: CDR1 LNHDA, CDR2 SQIVND (reference sequence). This CDR3 has 14 residues. The CDR3 loop reads CASSDGGPPYTQYF. Here the CDR3 DNA reads TGTGCCAGTAGTGACGGGGGCCCCCCCTACACCCAGTACTTC.

This sequence joins TRBV30 and TRBJ1-1; D unresolved. The germline V gene has CDR1 GTSNPN and CDR2 SVGIG (reference sequence). The CDR3 is made up of 13 amino acids. V was cut by 0 bases and J by 8 bases, with 13 bases left in between. This chain's CDR3 is CAWSVPATIEAFF. The CDR3, as DNA: TGTGCCTGGAGTGTCCCGGCCACAATCGAAGCTTTCTTT.

This clone was recorded a few times. The chain links TRBV5-1 to TRBJ2-1; 9 positions agree with TRBD1. This CDR3 is built from 13 residues. Trimming took 4 bases from V and 6 from J; bases not matched to a gene: 2. Germline V CDR1 and CDR2: SGHRS, YFSETQ. CDR3 sequence reads: CASSQTGGNEQFF. The DNA of the CDR3 is TGCGCCAGCAGCCAGACAGGGGGCAATGAGCAGTTCTTC.

This chain joins TRBV5-1 and TRBJ2-7, with 8 bases identical to TRBD1. This CDR3 contains 14 residues. Germline V gene sequence: CDR1 SGHRS, CDR2 YFSETQ. The junction had 5 bases not matched to a gene; V was cut back by 4 bases and J by 2 bases. The CDR3 bases are TGCGCCAGCAGCCGCGGACAGGGACCCTACGAGCAGTACTTC. Protein: CASSRGQGPYEQYF.

This rearrangement joins TRBV23-1 to TRBJ2-7; 11 bases are a match to TRBD1. TRBV23-1 is an ORF; its function is uncertain. This CDR3 contains 16 residues. The ends lost 4 bases at V and 4 bases at J; junction bases unmatched: 9. The CDR3, as DNA: TGCGCCAGCAGTCCTACCAGGGACAGGGGGTCGTACGAGCAGTACTTC. It specifies CASSPTRDRGSYEQYF.